Listed below are T cell receptor beta chains from one sample, sequenced in a study of blood T cell repertoires in COVID-19. TCRdb keeps only in-frame clones here, not all; method: immunoSEQ multiplex PCR. The table shows roughly 68,000 clones, with roughly 84% occurring only once. The sample was peripheral blood. These receptors were taken from a man aged 50 or older with active COVID-19. Each CDR3 is given with its conserved first and last residue. A D gene is named only where the DNA matches it firmly. Where a row states a size, it is once, few, many or the class of an expanded clone; other rows omit it.

D	V	length	J	size	DNA	CDR3
.	TRBV15	12	TRBJ1-1	.	TGTGCCACCAGCAAGGGGGTGACCGAAGCTTTCTTT	CATSKGVTEAFF
.	TRBV5-1	17	TRBJ2-7	.	TGCGCCAGCAGCCCCGGGGGATGGCAGGCAGTATCCTACGAGCAGTACTTC	CASSPGGWQAVSYEQYF
.	TRBV18	14	TRBJ2-6	.	TGTGCCAGCTCACCAAGCGCGGGGGCCAACGTCCTGACTTTC	CASSPSAGANVLTF
.	TRBV7-2	14	TRBJ1-2	.	TGTGCCAGCAGCTTATTCGGCCAGACTTTAGGCTACACCTTC	CASSLFGQTLGYTF
.	TRBV2	13	TRBJ2-5	.	TGTGCCAGCAGTCCGGCGACAGGAGAGACCCAGTACTTC	CASSPATGETQYF
TRBD2	TRBV30	14	TRBJ2-3	.	TGTGCCTGCCGACCCAGCGGCGGGGGAGATACGCAGTATTTT	CACRPSGGGDTQYF
TRBD1	TRBV6-2/TRBV6-3	15	TRBJ2-3	once	TGTGCCAGCAGTACAATGACAGGGGGCGGTAATACGCAGTATTTT	CASSTMTGGGNTQYF
TRBD1	TRBV3-1/TRBV3-2	15	TRBJ2-7	.	TGTGCCAGCAGCCTGTCCGGGACAGGGCACAACGAGCAGTACTTC	CASSLSGTGHNEQYF
TRBD2	TRBV5-4	15	TRBJ2-5	.	TGTGCCAGCAGCCCGACTAGCGGGGAACAAGAGACCCAGTACTTC	CASSPTSGEQETQYF
.	TRBV5-5	15	TRBJ1-3	.	TGTGCCAGCAGCTTGAGTCCAGGCTCTGGAAACACCATATATTTT	CASSLSPGSGNTIYF
TRBD2	TRBV5-6	14	TRBJ2-1	.	TGTGCCAGCAGTAGCGGGCCAGCCTACAATGAGCAGTTCTTC	CASSSGPAYNEQFF
TRBD2	TRBV12-3/TRBV12-4	13	TRBJ2-1	.	TGTGCCAACAGCCCGGGACTAGCGGGCGAGCAGTTCTTC	CANSPGLAGEQFF
.	TRBV11-3	12	TRBJ2-2	.	TGTGCCAGCCGCACAGGGACCGGGGAGCTGTTTTTT	CASRTGTGELFF
.	TRBV9	14	TRBJ1-1	.	TGTGCCAGCAGCGTCCTACCCGGAGGCACTGAAGCTTTCTTT	CASSVLPGGTEAFF
.	TRBV6-5	15	TRBJ1-4	.	TGTGCCAGCAGTTACCGGGGAACAACTAATGAAAAACTGTTTTTT	CASSYRGTTNEKLFF
TRBD2	TRBV6-5	15	TRBJ2-5	.	TGTGCCAGCAAATCCCTGACTAGCGCTATAGAGACCCAGTACTTC	CASKSLTSAIETQYF
.	TRBV27	15	TRBJ2-5	.	TGTGCCAGCAGTTTAATGGGGGGGCCGGGGGAGACCCAGTACTTC	CASSLMGGPGETQYF
.	TRBV18	12	TRBJ2-2	.	TGTGCCATCCCCTCAGGCGCCGGGGAGCTGTTTTTT	CAIPSGAGELFF
.	TRBV9	16	TRBJ1-6	.	TGTGCCCGCCCTCAAGGGGTCCTAAACTATAATTCACCCCTCCACTTT	CARPQGVLNYNSPLHF
.	TRBV4-1	14	TRBJ2-1	few	TGCGCCAGCAGCCAAGAAGCTAGCTACAATGAGCAGTTCTTC	CASSQEASYNEQFF
.	TRBV10-3	11	TRBJ2-7	.	TGTGCCATCGGAGGGCTTTTTGAGCAGTACTTC	CAIGGLFEQYF
TRBD2	TRBV7-2	15	TRBJ2-7	.	TGTGCCAGCAGCTTAGCGGGGACTACCTCCTACGAGCAGTACTTC	CASSLAGTTSYEQYF
TRBD2	TRBV7-8	17	TRBJ2-1	.	TGTGCCAGCAGCTTAGAGGCTGCGGGGGGTACGGTTTACGGGCAGTTCTTC	CASSLEAAGGTVYGQFF
TRBD2	TRBV5-1	13	TRBJ2-5	.	TGCGCCAGCGGCTGGACTAGTCCAGAGACCCAGTACTTC	CASGWTSPETQYF
TRBD2	TRBV5-1	14	TRBJ2-1	.	TGCGCCAGCAGCCCTAGCGGGGGTTACAATGAGCAGTTCTTC	CASSPSGGYNEQFF
.	TRBV18	14	TRBJ1-1	.	TGTGCCAGCTCACCCAAAGGGGAGGGCGGTGAAGCTTTCTTT	CASSPKGEGGEAFF
.	TRBV3-1/TRBV3-2	12	TRBJ2-7	.	TGTGCCAGCAGCCTCTATCTAAGCGAGCAGTACTTC	CASSLYLSEQYF
.	TRBV19	12	TRBJ2-1	.	TGTGCCAGTAGTCGGGTTTACAATGAGCAGTTCTTC	CASSRVYNEQFF
.	TRBV5-1	15	TRBJ2-4	few	TGCGCCAGCAGCAGATCGGACAGTATCCAAAACATTCAGTACTTC	CASSRSDSIQNIQYF
TRBD2	TRBV6-5	15	TRBJ2-1	.	TGTGCCAGCACGATTATTAGCGGGAGCCCCAATGAGCAGTTCTTC	CASTIISGSPNEQFF
.	TRBV11-2	12	TRBJ2-7	.	TGTGCCAGCAGCTACAGCCACTACGAGCAGTACTTC	CASSYSHYEQYF
TRBD1	TRBV3-1/TRBV3-2	17	TRBJ2-4	once	TGTGCCAGCAGCCAACGGACAGGTGAACTAGCCAAAAACATTCAGTACTTC	CASSQRTGELAKNIQYF
.	TRBV4-2	17	TRBJ1-4	many	TGTGCCAGCAGCCAAGCCCAGGGGCCAGGTTTCAATGAAAAACTGTTTTTT	CASSQAQGPGFNEKLFF
TRBD1	TRBV30	17	TRBJ1-6	once	TGTGCCTGGCGACCCGCCCCGGGACAGGGATTCAATTCACCCCTCCACTTT	CAWRPAPGQGFNSPLHF
.	TRBV5-1	14	TRBJ2-7	few	TGCGCCAGCAGCTTGGGGGCCCGCAGGGCCGAGCAGTACTTC	CASSLGARRAEQYF
.	TRBV4-2	17	TRBJ1-1	few	TGTGCCAGCAGCCAAGCATCAGGGGCCCTTGGTTTCACTGAAGCTTTCTTT	CASSQASGALGFTEAFF
.	TRBV27	14	TRBJ2-7	few	TGTGCCAGCAGTTTAATTACAGGGAACTACGAGCAGTACTTC	CASSLITGNYEQYF
TRBD2	TRBV18	16	TRBJ2-5	.	TGTGCCAGCTCACCTCCGATAGCGGGGGGGCCGGAGACCCAGTACTTC	CASSPPIAGGPETQYF
TRBD1	TRBV3-1/TRBV3-2	17	TRBJ1-2	.	TGTGCCAGCAGCCCTTTCGGGGCAGGGGGCGCTAACTATGGCTACACCTTC	CASSPFGAGGANYGYTF
.	TRBV5-6	14	TRBJ2-5	.	TGTGCCAGCAGCTGGAGGGACAGCGAAGAGACCCAGTACTTC	CASSWRDSEETQYF
.	TRBV12-3/TRBV12-4	13	TRBJ1-6	.	TGTGCCAGCAGTTTACTGGAGGATTCACCCCTCCACTTT	CASSLLEDSPLHF
TRBD1	TRBV18	14	TRBJ2-3	once	TGTGCCAGCCAGTGGGACAGGTCTACAAATACGCAGTATTTT	CASQWDRSTNTQYF
TRBD1	TRBV7-2	14	TRBJ1-1	.	TGTGCCAGCAGGCTTGGACAGGGGAACACTGAAGCTTTCTTT	CASRLGQGNTEAFF
TRBD2	TRBV27	14	TRBJ2-1	.	TGTGCCGCCTCTAGCGGGGGGTCCTACAATGAGCAGTTCTTC	CAASSGGSYNEQFF
TRBD1	TRBV7-2	14	TRBJ1-4	.	TGTGCCAGCAGCTTAGACAGGGGAAGGGAAAAACTGTTTTTT	CASSLDRGREKLFF